This T cell receptor beta chain derives from a study of HIV-infected patients and healthy controls (dated by TCRdb to 2013 to 2014). This clonotype has a handful of counts. It lacks a known antigen. The record has no base qualities; no much larger clone is one base away. From the cysteine up to the phenylalanine, the CDR3 has a length of 12 residues. Just CDR3 DNA is preserved here, 36 bases in frame from base 1. V was cut back by 0 bases and J by 6 bases, leaving a gap of 9 bases between them. Sequences DFQATT (CDR1) and SNEGSKA (CDR2) are obtained from the germline V gene (reference sequence). Receptor libraries were prepared by 5' RACE. Sequenced using an Illumina MiSeq. The public reads were run again by TCRdb, first through fastp at Q25 and then through MiXCR, and only productive beta chains were kept. Rows are combined by CDR3 protein, so each entry shows the most common genes and DNA. The sample yields around 18,000 distinct CDR3 sequences; about a sixth were counted once. The ten largest clones capture roughly a quarter of the sample.

The chain couples TRBV20-1 to TRBJ2-7; no D gene call is confident. The receptor was isolated from a human donor in good health. Sequenced: CD8+ T cells from blood. CDR3 reads: CSARDIRAEQYF. The nucleotide sequence reads as follows: TGCAGTGCTAGAGATATTCGCGCCGAGCAGTACTTC.